This TCR beta chain emerged from a study of tissue T cells after allogeneic stem cell transplantation. Noted time point: mouse harvest day 7 after allogeneic transplant. Tail vein injection delivered 10^7 T-cell-depleted bone marrow cells and 10^6 splenic CD5+ T cells. Overall study results and limits: Few T cell clones were shared across patients, but motif clusters showed tissue-specific shared signatures.

This clone has just a few counts. What it binds is not known. Here the gene names and germline are mouse. The read halts 1 residue ahead of the CDR3 end, with the missing end drawn from the germline J gene. Assay used: immunoSEQ multiplex PCR; TCRdb lists only in-frame clones, some missing. The data contain roughly 4,200 clones, roughly half of them singletons. CDR1 SNHLY and CDR2 FYNGKV come from the germline V gene (reference sequence). This CDR3 comprises 15 residues. V trimming: 5 bases; J trimming: 2 bases; junction bases outside the gene matches: 5. The receptor was derived from a female BALB/c mouse given C57BL/6 T cells with graft-versus-host disease after an allogeneic hematopoietic cell transplant. Sample: lymph node tissue. V gene TRBV3 combines with J gene TRBJ1-4; 7 bases line up with TRBD1. The DNA read from the CDR3 is TGTGCCAGCAGCCCTCGACAGGGCTCCAACGAAAGATTATTT. Protein product: CASSPRQGSNERLF. The whole CDR3 protein reads CASSPRQGSNERLFF.